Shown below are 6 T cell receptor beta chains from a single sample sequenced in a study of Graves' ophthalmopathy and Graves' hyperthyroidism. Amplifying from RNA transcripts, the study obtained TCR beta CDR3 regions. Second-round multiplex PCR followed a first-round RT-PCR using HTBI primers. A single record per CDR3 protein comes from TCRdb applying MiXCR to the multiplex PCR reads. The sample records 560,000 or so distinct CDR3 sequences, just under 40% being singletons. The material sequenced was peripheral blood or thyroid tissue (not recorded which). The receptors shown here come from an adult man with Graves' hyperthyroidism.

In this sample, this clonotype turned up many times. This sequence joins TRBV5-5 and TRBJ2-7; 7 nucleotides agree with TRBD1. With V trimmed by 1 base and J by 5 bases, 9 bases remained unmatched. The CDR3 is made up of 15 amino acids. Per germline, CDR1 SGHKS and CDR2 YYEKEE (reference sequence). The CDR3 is CASSLRGRDRDEQYF. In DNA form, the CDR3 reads TGTGCCAGCAGCTTGAGAGGCCGGGACAGAGACGAGCAGTACTTC. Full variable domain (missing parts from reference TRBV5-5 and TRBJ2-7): DAGVTQSPTHLIKTRGQQVTLRCSPISGHKSVSWYQQVLGQGPQFIFQYYEKEERGRGNFPDRFSARQFPNYSSELNVNALLLGDSALYLCASSLRGRDRDEQYFGPGTRLTVT.

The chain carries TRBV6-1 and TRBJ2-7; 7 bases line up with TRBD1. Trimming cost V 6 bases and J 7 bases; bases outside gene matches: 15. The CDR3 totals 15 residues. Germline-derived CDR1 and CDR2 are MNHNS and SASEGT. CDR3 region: CASRYLFQGEVEQYF. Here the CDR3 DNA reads TGTGCCAGCAGGTACCTATTCCAGGGGGAAGTGGAGCAGTACTTC.

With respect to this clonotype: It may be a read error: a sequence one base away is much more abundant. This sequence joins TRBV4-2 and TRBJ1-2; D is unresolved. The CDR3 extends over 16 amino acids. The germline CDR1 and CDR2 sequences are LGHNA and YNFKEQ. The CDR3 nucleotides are TGTGCCGGCAGCTTCCATCGTCGGGCGGAGTCCTATGGCTACACCTTC. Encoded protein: CAGSFHRRAESYGYTF.

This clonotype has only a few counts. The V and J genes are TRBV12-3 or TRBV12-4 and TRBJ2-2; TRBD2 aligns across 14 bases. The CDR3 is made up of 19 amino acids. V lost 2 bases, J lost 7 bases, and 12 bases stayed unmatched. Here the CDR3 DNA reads TGTGCCAGCAGTTTATTCGGCCGTGGGACTAGCGGGAGAGTCGGGGAGCTGTTTTTT. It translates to CASSLFGRGTSGRVGELFF.

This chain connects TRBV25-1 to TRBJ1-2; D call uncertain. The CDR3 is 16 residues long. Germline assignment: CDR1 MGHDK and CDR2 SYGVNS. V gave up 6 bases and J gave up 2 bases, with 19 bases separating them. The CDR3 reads CASSLSGLGQNYGYTF. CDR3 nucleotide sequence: TGTGCCAGCAGCTTATCAGGCCTCGGTCAAAACTATGGCTACACCTTC.

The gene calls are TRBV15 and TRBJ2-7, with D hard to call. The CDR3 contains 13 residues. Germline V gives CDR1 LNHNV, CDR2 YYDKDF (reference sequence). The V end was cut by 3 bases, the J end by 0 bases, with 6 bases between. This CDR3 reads CATSSVVSYEQYF. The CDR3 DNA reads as TGTGCCACCAGCAGCGTAGTCTCCTACGAGCAGTACTTC. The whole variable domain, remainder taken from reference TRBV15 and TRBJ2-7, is DAMVIQNPRYQVTQFGKPVTLSCSQTLNHNVMYWYQQKSSQAPKLLFHYYDKDFNNEADTPDNFQSRRPNTSFCFLDIRSPGLGDTAMYLCATSSVVSYEQYFGPGTRLTVT.